One and the same sample provided the 5 T cell receptor beta chains below, sequenced in a study of shared clonotypes between healthy human individuals. Sequencing used immunoSEQ multiplex PCR; TCRdb keeps in-frame clones, though not all of them. This sample carries some 200,000 clones, about 65% of them seen once, and the ten largest clones take approximately 12%. The specimen was memory CD4+ T cells sorted from blood. Subset meaning: CD45RA-negative fraction. The receptors were sampled from a man aged 25-45 years in good health.

This sequence joins TRBV29-1 and TRBJ2-5; D is ambiguous. This CDR3 spans 14 amino acids. Per the germline V gene, CDR1 is SQVTM and CDR2 is ANQGSEA. Trimming removed 6 bases at V and 1 base at J, with 15 bases between. CDR3 amino acids: CSVGTTLTQETQYF. CDR3 nucleotides: TGCAGCGTGGGAACCACCTTGACCCAAGAGACCCAGTACTTC. The full variable domain, rest sourced from reference TRBV29-1 and TRBJ2-5, is SAVISQKPSRDICQRGTSLTIQCQVDSQVTMMFWYRQQPGQSLTLIATANQGSEATYESGFVIDKFPISRPNLTFSTLTVSNMSPEDSSIYLCSVGTTLTQETQYFGPGTRLLVL.

The rearrangement links TRBV14 to TRBJ2-3, with 7 bases matching TRBD2. Trimming removed 0 bases from V and 3 bases from J; junction bases left unmatched: 6. There are 16 residues in the CDR3. Germline lookup yields CDR1 SGHDN and CDR2 FVKESK. The CDR3 loop is CASSQELQGGTDTQYF. CDR3 in DNA: TGTGCCAGCAGCCAAGAGTTGCAGGGAGGGACAGATACGCAGTATTTT.

The chain recombines TRBV7-9 with TRBJ2-5; D not certain. Trimming took 1 base from V and 2 from J, leaving 2 bases between them. Germline V lookup: CDR1 SEHNR, CDR2 FQNEAQ (reference sequence). This CDR3 has 12 amino acids. CDR3 sequence reads: CASSLGQETQYF. CDR3 in DNA: TGTGCCAGCAGCTTAGGGCAAGAGACCCAGTACTTC.

The chain links TRBV5-1 to TRBJ1-4; D is unresolved. Trimming pared 0 bases from V and 3 bases from J, leaving 3 bases between. This CDR3 is 13 amino acids long. Germline V lookup: CDR1 SGHRS, CDR2 YFSETQ. CDR3 loop: CASSLVPNEKLFF. CDR3 nucleotide sequence: TGCGCCAGCAGCTTGGTTCCTAATGAAAAACTGTTTTTT.

The rearrangement links TRBV5-1 to TRBJ2-5; 10 nucleotides agree with TRBD1. V was clipped by 0 bases and J by 2 bases; unmatched bases: 4. CDR1 is SGHRS and CDR2 is YFSETQ in the germline V gene. The CDR3 has 16 residues. The CDR3 spells CASSLGTGGGQETQYF. The CDR3 nucleotides read TGCGCCAGCAGCTTGGGGACAGGGGGAGGGCAAGAGACCCAGTACTTC.